These 12 T cell receptor beta chains originate from one sample sequenced in a study of shared clonotypes between healthy human individuals. The naive CD8 population came from CD45RO-negative cells selected for CCR7, without terminally differentiated effector memory CD45RA+ cells. The data were produced by immunoSEQ multiplex PCR, yet TCRdb's version contains in-frame clones alone and is incomplete. Of under 2,000,000 clones in the sample, about 95% were seen once. The specimen sequenced was naive CD8+ T cells sorted from blood. These TCRs come from a young man in good health.

The chain links TRBV7-8 to TRBJ1-1; possibly TRBD1 for D (6 bases). V lost 2 bases, J lost 5 bases, and 12 bases lay in between. Germline V gene sequence: CDR1 SGHVS, CDR2 FQNEAQ. The CDR3 length is 14 residues. The CDR3, as DNA: TGTGCCAGCAGCTTATATGGGGGGCGGACTGAAGCTTTCTTT. Amino acid sequence: CASSLYGGRTEAFF.

In its sample, this clone was seen once. The gene calls are TRBV6-1 and TRBJ1-2, with 8 bases fitting TRBD1. Germline CDR1 MNHNS, CDR2 SASEGT. The CDR3 sequence is 15 residues long. The V and J ends lost 5 bases and 6 bases, in that order; junction bases with no gene match: 11. The CDR3 region has the DNA TGTGCCAGCAGTCCGGGACAGGCGGTTACGGATGGCTACACCTTC. Translated, it gives CASSPGQAVTDGYTF.

This chain joins TRBV11-2 and TRBJ1-2, with TRBD1 identical over 12 bases. In germline, CDR1 is SGHAT, CDR2 FQNNGV. CDR3 length: 16 amino acids. V lost 5 bases and J lost 7; bases outside the gene matches: 11. This CDR3 is CASSPGPGTGGLGYTF. Here the CDR3 DNA reads TGTGCCAGCAGCCCTGGCCCCGGGACAGGGGGCCTTGGCTACACCTTC.

The chain combines TRBV4-3 with TRBJ2-3; D is unresolved. The V end lost 3 bases, the J end lost 2 bases, and 15 bases lay between the germline ends. This CDR3 is 16 amino acids long. Germline assignment: CDR1 LGHNA and CDR2 YSLEER. CDR3: CASSHRPLLPTDTQYF. The CDR3 DNA is TGCGCCAGCAGCCATCGACCCTTACTCCCCACAGATACGCAGTATTTT.

This clone was picked up one time. CDR3 sequence reads: CASSVDVRETYNEQFF. CDR3 DNA sequence: TGTGCCAGCAGCGTAGATGTCAGGGAAACCTACAATGAGCAGTTCTTC. This chain links TRBV9 with TRBJ2-1, with D maybe TRBD1 (5 bases). Germline-derived CDR1 and CDR2 are SGDLS and YYNGEE. The V end lost 0 bases, the J end lost 2 bases, and 12 bases lay between the germline ends. CDR3 length equals 16 residues.

The chain combines TRBV27 with TRBJ2-4; D might be TRBD2 (6 bases). CDR1 is MNHEY, CDR2 SMNVEV, per germline (reference sequence). The CDR3 length is 16 residues. V lost 5 bases to trimming and J lost 9 bases, with 23 bases between them. The CDR3: CASSPVGGGVMGIQYF. The CDR3, as DNA: TGTGCCAGCAGTCCGGTCGGGGGTGGGGTAATGGGCATTCAGTACTTC.

This clone was seen once. This rearrangement joins TRBV6-6 to TRBJ2-1; no firm D call. The V end lost 1 base, the J end lost 8 bases, and 15 bases lay between the germline ends. Germline V gene data show CDR1 as MNHNY and CDR2 as SVGAGI (reference sequence). The CDR3 consists of 15 residues. The CDR3 protein is CASSYFGSHVDEQFF. CDR3 DNA sequence: TGTGCCAGCAGTTACTTCGGCTCCCACGTGGATGAGCAGTTCTTC.

The rearrangement uses TRBV5-1 and TRBJ2-5, with 7 bases lining up with TRBD2. The CDR3 spans 17 residues. V dropped 0 bases and J dropped 5; count of bases not matched to a gene: 13. CDR1 SGHRS and CDR2 YFSETQ come from the germline V gene. The CDR3 nucleotides are TGCGCCAGCAGCTTGGTAGCTAGCGGCCCTCCGGGGGAGACCCAGTACTTC. This encodes CASSLVASGPPGETQYF.

The V gene is TRBV29-1, the J gene TRBJ2-3; 11 nucleotides align to TRBD2. The CDR3 is made up of 15 amino acids. J lost 7 bases, V lost 7 bases, and 13 bases had no gene match. CDR1 and CDR2 from the germline V gene are SQVTM and ANQGSEA. Written as DNA, the CDR3 is TGCAGCGCTCTTCAACTGACTAGCGGGGTGTATACGCAGTATTTT. It is translated as CSALQLTSGVYTQYF.

The rearrangement joins TRBV19 to TRBJ1-2; 7 nucleotides align to TRBD1. V lost 10 bases, J lost 2 bases, and 4 bases stayed unmatched. Germline CDR1 and CDR2: LNHDA and SQIVND (reference sequence). The CDR3 has 12 residues. The CDR3 is CAIRQGNYGYTF. The CDR3 coding sequence is TGTGCCATCCGACAGGGCAACTATGGCTACACCTTC.

The J gene is TRBJ1-6, the V gene TRBV28; TRBD1 matches at 12 bases. Germline CDR1 MDHEN, CDR2 SYDVKM. After removal of 6 bases from V and 10 bases from J, the junction contained 10 bases not matched to a gene. The CDR3 has 16 amino acids. CDR3 nucleotide sequence: TGTGCCAGCAGCTCAGGTGGGACAGGGGGCGGATCACCCCTCCACTTT. Its protein product is CASSSGGTGGGSPLHF.

The genes are TRBV19 and TRBJ2-3; perhaps D is TRBD1 or TRBD2 (6 bases each). CDR3 length equals 19 residues. V lost 1 base, J lost 0 bases, and 20 bases lay in between. Germline V lookup: CDR1 LNHDA, CDR2 SQIVND (reference sequence). DNA for the CDR3: TGTGCCAGTAGTATAGCCGGGGGCCAAGGGGGAGCTAGCACAGATACGCAGTATTTT. This translates into CASSIAGGQGGASTDTQYF.